A single sample gave rise to the 15 T cell receptor beta chains below, sequenced in a study of T cell responses to AZD1222 COVID-19 vaccine. The method was immunoSEQ multiplex PCR; TCRdb's version includes in-frame clones alone and lacks a portion of them. The sample has 110,000 to 150,000 clones; about 88% are singletons. The sequencing used peripheral blood, collected 28 days after the second AZD1222 dose. The receptors come from an adult who received the AZD1222 COVID-19 vaccine.

The chain employs TRBV28 and TRBJ1-4; D unresolved. The V and J ends lost 6 bases and 14 bases respectively, with 25 bases between them. This CDR3 has 15 residues. The germline V gene has CDR1 MDHEN and CDR2 SYDVKM. For the CDR3, the DNA is TGTGCCAGCAGCCGAGGCCAGGTTACCTTCCATGGTCTGTTTTTT. It codes for CASSRGQVTFHGLFF.

The chain joins TRBV27 to TRBJ1-1, with 7 positions matching TRBD1. Germline-derived CDR1 and CDR2 are MNHEY and SMNVEV (reference sequence). This CDR3 has 16 amino acids. Trimming cost V 6 bases and J 6 bases; bases outside gene matches: 16. Here the CDR3 reads CASSSILGGQFAEAFF. CDR3 bases: TGTGCCAGCAGCTCAATTTTAGGGGGCCAGTTCGCTGAAGCTTTCTTT.

The chain links TRBV28 to TRBJ2-3; 8 bases line up with TRBD2. CDR3 length equals 15 residues. Germline CDR1 and CDR2: MDHEN and SYDVKM. With 3 bases clipped from V and 3 bases from J, the junction kept 5 bases outside the gene matches. CDR3 loop: CASSFGGGRTDTQYF. The CDR3 DNA reads TGTGCCAGCAGTTTCGGGGGGGGCCGTACAGATACGCAGTATTTT.

The V gene is TRBV3-1 (or the pseudogene TRBV3-2), the J gene TRBJ1-2; no definite D call. Per germline, CDR1 LGHDT and CDR2 YNNKEL (reference sequence). The ends were cut back, 3 bases at V and 6 bases at J, with 17 bases in the middle. There are 15 residues in the CDR3. CDR3 bases: TGTGCCAGCAGCCACACGGCCCCAAAGAAAAATGGCTACACCTTC. Translation gives CASSHTAPKKNGYTF.

The V gene is TRBV6-1, the J gene TRBJ1-5; a weak D match, TRBD1 (6 bases). The CDR3 is 17 amino acids. V lost 0 bases to trimming and J lost 3 bases, with 15 bases between them. Germline CDR1 MNHNS, CDR2 SASEGT. DNA of the CDR3: TGTGCCAGCAGTGAAGCATTGAGGGGGGTCTTCAATCAGCCCCAGCATTTT. Its translation: CASSEALRGVFNQPQHF.

The rearrangement links TRBV7-2 to TRBJ1-5, with TRBD1 as a possible D gene (5 bases). From germline, CDR1 is SGHTA and CDR2 FQGNSA. The CDR3 consists of 15 residues. Trimming removed 2 bases from V and 2 bases from J, with 10 bases in between. The CDR3 nucleotides read TGTGCCAGCAGCTTACAGGGTTTGGGCAATCAGCCCCAGCATTTT. Its translation is CASSLQGLGNQPQHF.

The CDR3 is CASSLSRVTEAFF. The CDR3 nucleotides read TGTGCCAGCAGCTTGAGCAGGGTCACTGAAGCTTTCTTT. The chain uses TRBV7-9 and TRBJ1-1, with D perhaps TRBD1 (5 bases). Germline V gene lookup returns CDR1 SEHNR and CDR2 FQNEAQ (reference sequence). The CDR3 covers 13 residues. V was clipped by 3 bases and J by 4 bases, with 9 bases between them.

The chain combines TRBV12-1 with TRBJ2-3; the table names TRBD1, a call not compared with the DNA. TRBV12-1 is classified as a pseudogene. This CDR3 comprises 15 residues. The DNA of the CDR3 is TGTGCCAGCAGCCTGGGGCTCTCTTGCACAGATACGCAGTATTTT. This encodes CASSLGLSCTDTQYF.

The rearrangement uses TRBV7-9 and TRBJ1-2; 9 bases line up with TRBD1. Germline assignment: CDR1 SEHNR and CDR2 FQNEAQ (reference sequence). V lost 5 bases, J lost 3 bases, and 4 bases stayed unmatched. The CDR3 totals 14 residues. CDR3 bases: TGTGCCAGCAGCCACCGGGACAGGGACTATGGCTACACCTTC. Translating it yields CASSHRDRDYGYTF. The variable domain in full, with the rest retrieved from reference TRBV7-9 and TRBJ1-2, is DTGVSQNPRHKITKRGQNVTFRCDPISEHNRLYWYRQTLGQGPEFLTYFQNEAQLEKSRLLSDRFSAERPKGSFSTLEIQRTEQGDSAMYLCASSHRDRDYGYTFGSGTRLTVV.

V and J are TRBV7-3 and TRBJ2-5, with a tentative D call TRBD2 (5 bases). The germline V gene has CDR1 SGHTA and CDR2 FQGTGA. V dropped 6 bases and J dropped 7 bases, with 15 bases sitting between them. The CDR3 is made up of 13 amino acids. For the CDR3, the DNA is TGTGCCAGCAGAGCGGACCCACGCGGGACCCAGTACTTC. Its translation: CASRADPRGTQYF.

The count of this clone is one. Other nucleotide sequences from this sample produce the same CDR3. V and J are TRBV24-1 and TRBJ1-1; D gene uncertain. The ends were cut back, 3 bases at V and 1 base at J, with 5 bases in the middle. From germline, CDR1 is KGHDR and CDR2 SFDVKD. The CDR3 runs 13 residues. The CDR3 sequence: CATSDPGNTEAFF. Written as DNA, the CDR3 is TGTGCCACCAGTGATCCGGGGAACACTGAAGCTTTCTTT.

This sequence joins TRBV29-1 and TRBJ2-7; 9 bases are shared with TRBD2. Germline V CDR1 and CDR2: SQVTM, ANQGSEA. Trimming removed 5 bases from V and 5 bases from J; junction bases left unmatched: 7. The CDR3 is made up of 13 amino acids. CDR3 region: CSVKSGRRDEQYF. The CDR3 coding sequence is TGCAGCGTTAAGAGCGGGAGGAGGGACGAGCAGTACTTC.

The chain uses TRBV19 and TRBJ2-2; 8 nucleotides match TRBD1. Germline V gene lookup returns CDR1 LNHDA and CDR2 SQIVND (reference sequence). This CDR3 is 14 amino acids long. The J segment lost 7 bases and the V segment lost 11 bases, leaving 12 bases of the junction unmatched. CDR3 DNA: TGTGCCTCAGGGGCAGGGGGCGCGAGCGGGGAGCTGTTTTTT. Residues: CASGAGGASGELFF.

The V gene is TRBV2, the J gene TRBJ2-5; no clear D gene. CDR1 is SNHLY, CDR2 FYNNEI, per germline. V lost 4 bases to trimming and J lost 4 bases, with 4 bases between them. The CDR3 is 11 residues long. This chain's CDR3 is CASSVRETQYF. The DNA for the CDR3 is TGTGCCAGCAGTGTTCGAGAGACCCAGTACTTC.

This clone has only a few counts. The rearrangement uses TRBV10-1 and TRBJ2-5, with no clear D. The germline CDR1 and CDR2 sequences are WNHNN and SYGVQD (reference sequence). The CDR3 runs 14 residues. V dropped 0 bases and J dropped 7 bases, with 12 bases sitting between them. The CDR3 coding sequence is TGCGCCAGCAGTGAGTCGGGCCCCGCCGGGACCCAGTACTTC. Encoded protein: CASSESGPAGTQYF.